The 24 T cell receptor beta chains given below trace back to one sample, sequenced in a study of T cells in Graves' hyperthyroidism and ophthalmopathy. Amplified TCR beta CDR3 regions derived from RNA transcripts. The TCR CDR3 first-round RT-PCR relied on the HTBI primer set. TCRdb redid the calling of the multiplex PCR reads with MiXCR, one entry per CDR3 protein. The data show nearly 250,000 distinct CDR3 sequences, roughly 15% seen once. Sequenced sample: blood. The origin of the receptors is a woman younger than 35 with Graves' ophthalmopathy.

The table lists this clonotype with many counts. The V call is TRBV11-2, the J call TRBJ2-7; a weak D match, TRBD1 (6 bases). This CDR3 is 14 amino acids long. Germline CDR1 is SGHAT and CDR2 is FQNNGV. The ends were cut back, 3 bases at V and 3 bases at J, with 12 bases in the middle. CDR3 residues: CASSLFGQNYEQYF. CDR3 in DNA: TGTGCCAGCAGCTTGTTCGGACAGAACTACGAGCAGTACTTC.

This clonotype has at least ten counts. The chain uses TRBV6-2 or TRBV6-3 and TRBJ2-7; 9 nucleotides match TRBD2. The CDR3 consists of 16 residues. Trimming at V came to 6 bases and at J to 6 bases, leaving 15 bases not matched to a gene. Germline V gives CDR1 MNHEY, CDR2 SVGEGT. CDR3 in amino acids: CASSPLGGGRAGEQYF. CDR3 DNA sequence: TGTGCCAGCAGCCCCCTCGGGGGCGGGAGGGCCGGCGAGCAGTACTTC.

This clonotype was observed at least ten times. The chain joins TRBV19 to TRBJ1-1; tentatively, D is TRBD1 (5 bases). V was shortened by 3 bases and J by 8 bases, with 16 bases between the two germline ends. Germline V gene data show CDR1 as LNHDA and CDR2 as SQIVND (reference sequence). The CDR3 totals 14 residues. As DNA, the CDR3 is TGTGCCAGTAGTATGTCCTCGGATACAGGCGAAGCTTTCTTT. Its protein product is CASSMSSDTGEAFF.

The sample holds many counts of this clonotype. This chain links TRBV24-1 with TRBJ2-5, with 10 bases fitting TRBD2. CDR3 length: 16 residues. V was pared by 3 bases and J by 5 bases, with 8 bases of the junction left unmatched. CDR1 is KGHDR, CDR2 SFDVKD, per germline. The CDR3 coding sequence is TGTGCCACCAGTGATCCGTATAGCGGGGGGCCGGAGACCCAGTACTTC. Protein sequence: CATSDPYSGGPETQYF.

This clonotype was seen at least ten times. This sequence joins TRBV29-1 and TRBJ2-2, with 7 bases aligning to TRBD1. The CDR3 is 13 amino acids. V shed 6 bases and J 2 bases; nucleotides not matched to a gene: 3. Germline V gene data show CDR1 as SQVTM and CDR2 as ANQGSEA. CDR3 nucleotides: TGCAGCGTGGGACAGTTAAACACCGGGGAGCTGTTTTTT. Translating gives CSVGQLNTGELFF.

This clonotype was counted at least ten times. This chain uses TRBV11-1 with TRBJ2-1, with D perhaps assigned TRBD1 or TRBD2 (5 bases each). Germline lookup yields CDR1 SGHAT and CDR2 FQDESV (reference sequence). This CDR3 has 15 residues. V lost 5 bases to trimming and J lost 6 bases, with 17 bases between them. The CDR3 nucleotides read TGTGCCAGCAGCCCAGACATATTTGGGGGCAATGAGCAGTTCTTC. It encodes CASSPDIFGGNEQFF.

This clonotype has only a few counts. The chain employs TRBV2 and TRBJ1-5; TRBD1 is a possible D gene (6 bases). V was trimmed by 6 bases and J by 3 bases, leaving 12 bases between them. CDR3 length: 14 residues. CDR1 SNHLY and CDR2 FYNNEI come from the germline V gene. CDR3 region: CASRDPGVNQPQHF. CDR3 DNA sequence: TGTGCCAGCAGAGACCCAGGGGTCAATCAGCCCCAGCATTTT.

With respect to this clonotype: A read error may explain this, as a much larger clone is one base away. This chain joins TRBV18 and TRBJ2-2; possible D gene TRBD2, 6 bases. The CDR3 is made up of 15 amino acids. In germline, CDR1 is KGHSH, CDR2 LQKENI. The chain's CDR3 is CASSPYQAFTGGLFF. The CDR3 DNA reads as TGTGCCAGCTCACCTTATCAGGCATTCACCGGGGGGCTGTTTTTT. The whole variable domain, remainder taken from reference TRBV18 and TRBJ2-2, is NAGVMQNPRHLVRRRGQEARLRCSPMKGHSHVYWYRQLPEEGLKFMVYLQKENIIDESGMPKERFSAEFPKEGPSILRIQQVVRGDSAAYFCASSPYQAFTGGLFFGEGSRLTVL.

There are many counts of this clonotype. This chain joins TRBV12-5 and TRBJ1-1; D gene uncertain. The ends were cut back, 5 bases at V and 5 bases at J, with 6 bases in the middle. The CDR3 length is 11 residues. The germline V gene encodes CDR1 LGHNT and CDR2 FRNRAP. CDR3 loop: CASGRKTEAFF. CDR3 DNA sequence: TGTGCTAGTGGTAGGAAGACTGAAGCTTTCTTT.

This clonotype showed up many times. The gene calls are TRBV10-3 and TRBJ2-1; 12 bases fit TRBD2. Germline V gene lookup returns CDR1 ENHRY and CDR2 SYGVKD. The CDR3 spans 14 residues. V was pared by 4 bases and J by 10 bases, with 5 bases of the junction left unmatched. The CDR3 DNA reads TGTGCCATCAGTGCCAGGACTAGCGGGGAGGAGCAGTTCTTC. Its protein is CAISARTSGEEQFF.

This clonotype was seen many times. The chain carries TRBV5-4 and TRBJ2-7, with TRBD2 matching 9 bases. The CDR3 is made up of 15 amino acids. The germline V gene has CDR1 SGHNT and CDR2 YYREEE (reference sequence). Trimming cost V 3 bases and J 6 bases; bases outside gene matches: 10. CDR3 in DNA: TGTGCCAGCAGCTCGCCGGGACTAGCTGATCGCGAGCAGTACTTC. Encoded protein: CASSSPGLADREQYF.

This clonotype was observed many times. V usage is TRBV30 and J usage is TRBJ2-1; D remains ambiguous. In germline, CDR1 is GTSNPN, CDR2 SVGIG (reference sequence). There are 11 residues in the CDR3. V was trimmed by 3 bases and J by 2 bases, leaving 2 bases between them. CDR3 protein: CAWRAYNEQFF. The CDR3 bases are TGTGCCTGGAGGGCCTACAATGAGCAGTTCTTC.

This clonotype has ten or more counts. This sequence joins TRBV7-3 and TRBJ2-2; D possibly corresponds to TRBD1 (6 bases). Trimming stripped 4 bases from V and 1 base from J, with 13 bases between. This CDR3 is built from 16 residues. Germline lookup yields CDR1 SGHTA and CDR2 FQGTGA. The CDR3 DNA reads TGTGCCAGCAGCTCCACCGGGACAATGAACACCGGGGAGCTGTTTTTT. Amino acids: CASSSTGTMNTGELFF.

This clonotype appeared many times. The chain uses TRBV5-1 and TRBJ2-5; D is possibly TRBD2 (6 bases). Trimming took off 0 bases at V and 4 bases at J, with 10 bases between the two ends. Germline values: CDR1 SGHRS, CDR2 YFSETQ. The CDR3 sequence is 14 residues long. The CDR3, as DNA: TGCGCCAGCAGCTTGGGGGACTGGAGAGAGACCCAGTACTTC. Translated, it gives CASSLGDWRETQYF.

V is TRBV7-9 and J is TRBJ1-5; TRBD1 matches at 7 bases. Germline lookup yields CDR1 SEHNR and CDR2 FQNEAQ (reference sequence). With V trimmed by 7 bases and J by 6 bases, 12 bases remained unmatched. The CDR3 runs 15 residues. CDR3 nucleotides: TGTGCCAGCACCCCTCTCCAAGGGGGCGGTCAGCCCCAGCATTTT. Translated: CASTPLQGGGQPQHF.

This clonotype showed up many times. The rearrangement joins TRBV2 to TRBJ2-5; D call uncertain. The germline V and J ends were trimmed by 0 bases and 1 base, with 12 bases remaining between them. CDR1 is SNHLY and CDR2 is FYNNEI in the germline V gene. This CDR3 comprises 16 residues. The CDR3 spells CASSEARGNGQETQYF. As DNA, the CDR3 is TGTGCCAGCAGTGAAGCGCGTGGGAACGGCCAAGAGACCCAGTACTTC. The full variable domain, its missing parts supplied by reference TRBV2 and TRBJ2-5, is EPEVTQTPSHQVTQMGQEVILRCVPISNHLYFYWYRQILGQKVEFLVSFYNNEISEKSEIFDDQFSVERPDGSNFTLKIRSTKLEDSAMYFCASSEARGNGQETQYFGPGTRLLVL.

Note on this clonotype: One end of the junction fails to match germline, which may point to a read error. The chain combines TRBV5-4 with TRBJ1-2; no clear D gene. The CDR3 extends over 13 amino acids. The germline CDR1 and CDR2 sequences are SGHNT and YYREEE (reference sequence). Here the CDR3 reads CASSLEGSYGYAF. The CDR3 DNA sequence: TGTGCCAGCAGCTTGGAAGGCAGCTATGGCTACGCCTTC.

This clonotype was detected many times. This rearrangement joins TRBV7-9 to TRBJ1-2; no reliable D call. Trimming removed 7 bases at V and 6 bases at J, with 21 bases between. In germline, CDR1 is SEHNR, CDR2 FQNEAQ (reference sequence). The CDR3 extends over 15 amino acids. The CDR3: CASILPSPSGDGYTF. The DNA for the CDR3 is TGTGCCAGCATCCTCCCTTCCCCCAGTGGCGATGGCTACACCTTC.

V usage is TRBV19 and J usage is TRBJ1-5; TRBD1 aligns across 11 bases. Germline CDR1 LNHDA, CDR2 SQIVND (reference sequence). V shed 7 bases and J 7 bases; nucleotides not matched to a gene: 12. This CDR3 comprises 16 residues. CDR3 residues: CASTPGTGGSRQPQHF. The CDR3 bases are TGTGCCAGTACCCCCGGGACAGGGGGAAGTCGGCAGCCCCAGCATTTT. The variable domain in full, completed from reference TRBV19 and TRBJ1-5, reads DGGITQSPKYLFRKEGQNVTLSCEQNLNHDAMYWYRQDPGQGLRLIYYSQIVNDFQKGDIAEGYSVSREKKESFPLTVTSAQKNPTAFYLCASTPGTGGSRQPQHFGDGTRLSIL.

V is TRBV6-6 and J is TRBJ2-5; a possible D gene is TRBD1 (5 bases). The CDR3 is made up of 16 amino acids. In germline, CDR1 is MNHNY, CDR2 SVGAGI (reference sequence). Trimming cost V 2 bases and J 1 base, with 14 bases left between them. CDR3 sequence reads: CASSYGSETAQETQYF. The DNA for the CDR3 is TGTGCCAGCAGTTACGGGTCCGAGACAGCCCAAGAGACCCAGTACTTC.

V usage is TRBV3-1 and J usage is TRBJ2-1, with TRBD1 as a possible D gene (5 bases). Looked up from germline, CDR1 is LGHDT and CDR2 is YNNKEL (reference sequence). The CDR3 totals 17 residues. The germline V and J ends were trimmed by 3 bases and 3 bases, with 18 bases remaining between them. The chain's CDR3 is CASSQLLGQSIYNEQFF. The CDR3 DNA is TGTGCCAGCAGCCAGCTGTTGGGGCAGTCGATCTACAATGAGCAGTTCTTC.

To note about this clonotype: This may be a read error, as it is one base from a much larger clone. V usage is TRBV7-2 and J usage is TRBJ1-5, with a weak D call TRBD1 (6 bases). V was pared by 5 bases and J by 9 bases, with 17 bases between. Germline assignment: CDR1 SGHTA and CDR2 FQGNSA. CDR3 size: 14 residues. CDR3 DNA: TGTGCCAGCAGCCCCGCAGCAGGGGATGGGCCCCAGCATTTT. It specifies CASSPAAGDGPQHF.

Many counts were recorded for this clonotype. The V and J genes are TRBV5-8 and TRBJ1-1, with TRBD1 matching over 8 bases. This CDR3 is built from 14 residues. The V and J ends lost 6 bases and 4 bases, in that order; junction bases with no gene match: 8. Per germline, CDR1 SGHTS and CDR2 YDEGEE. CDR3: CASKPGGVGTEAFF. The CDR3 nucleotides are TGTGCCAGCAAACCAGGGGGCGTCGGCACTGAAGCTTTCTTT.

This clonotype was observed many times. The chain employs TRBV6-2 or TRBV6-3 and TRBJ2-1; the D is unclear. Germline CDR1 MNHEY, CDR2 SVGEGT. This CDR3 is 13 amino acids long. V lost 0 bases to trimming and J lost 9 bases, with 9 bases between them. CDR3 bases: TGTGCCAGCAGTTACTCGGGATCGGGTGAGCAGTTCTTC. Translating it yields CASSYSGSGEQFF.